The clone carrying this T cell receptor (beta chain) was counted once. Its antigen is unknown. Assay: immunoSEQ multiplex PCR; the TCRdb copy retains only in-frame clones and omits some. The table has tens of thousands of clones, 90% seen once. This entry is derived from a study of T cell responses to AZD1222 COVID-19 vaccine. The CDR3 spans 14 residues. Per germline, CDR1 SNHLY and CDR2 FYNNEI. Trimming took 7 bases from V and 0 from J; bases not matched to a gene: 5. Whole-study findings and limits: Possibly, clonal diversity was underestimated; donors were largely white British and included more females.

This TCR came from an adult in good health. The material sequenced was peripheral blood, taken on day 0 of AZD1222 vaccination. V and J are TRBV2 and TRBJ2-5; TRBD2 matches at 7 bases. The CDR3 bases are TGTGCCAGCACCACTGGGACTAACCAAGAGACCCAGTACTTC. Translating gives CASTTGTNQETQYF.